This T cell receptor beta chain was sequenced for a study of cytomegalovirus exposure and HLA in healthy donors. Regarding this clone: Its target is unknown.

PCR amplification relied on 60 Vbeta primers (plus 13 Jbeta primers). Sequencing was performed with immunoSEQ multiplex PCR; in TCRdb, only in-frame clones are kept and a portion is missing. This table has some 190,000 clones, around 80% appearing once. Points from the study as a whole: In a later analysis, TCR beta V- and J-gene trimming was associated with a missense DCLRE1C variant.

Sequenced: PBMCs. The receptor was derived from a young man in good health and CMV-seronegative.

Here the CDR3 DNA reads TGTGCCAGCAGCTTTGGCGGGAGCAGCTCCTACGAGCAGTACTTC. It specifies CASSFGGSSSYEQYF. The chain combines TRBV11-2 with TRBJ2-7, with 7 bases fitting TRBD2. V dropped 3 bases and J dropped 0; count of bases not matched to a gene: 5. Germline V gene lookup returns CDR1 SGHAT and CDR2 FQNNGV. This CDR3 is 15 amino acids long.